The 15 T cell receptor beta chains given below trace back to one sample, sequenced in a study of low-dose radiotherapy and immunotherapy resistance in tumors. The time point: after trial treatment. Treatment here: LDRT plus nivolumab, ipilimumab, low-dose cyclophosphamide and aspirin (RACIN trial). Gene-specific TRAV and TRBV primers were used for first-strand cDNA, covering alpha and beta chains. PCR amplification of the TCRs was performed with Phusion for 20 PCR cycles, and it relied on a constant-region primer together with a V-primer adapter. MiXCR was run by TCRdb on the reads, yielding one entry per CDR3 protein. The table includes 95,000 to 100,000 distinct CDR3 sequences, around 21% detected once. The sequences come from PBMCs, collected after low-dose radiotherapy plus immunotherapy. All receptors come from a male donor with prostate cancer.

This clonotype showed up many times. The chain employs TRBV6-1 and TRBJ1-4; D is undetermined. The germline V gene has CDR1 MNHNS and CDR2 SASEGT. The CDR3 length is 13 residues. With 2 bases removed from V and 6 bases from J, the gap between germline ends came to 7 bases. The CDR3 loop is CASSEQLDEKLFF. The CDR3 nucleotides are TGTGCCAGCAGTGAACAGTTGGATGAAAAACTGTTTTTT.

This clonotype was detected many times. This chain links TRBV6-8 with TRBJ2-1; 11 bases map to TRBD2. The CDR3 spans 17 residues. Per the germline V gene, CDR1 is MNHGY and CDR2 is SAAAGT. J gave up 5 bases and V 2 bases, and 8 bases lay outside the gene matches. DNA of the CDR3: TGTGCCAGCAGTTACGGTCTAGCGGGGGGCTCGGACAATGAGCAGTTCTTC. Its protein product is CASSYGLAGGSDNEQFF.

The rearrangement uses TRBV27 and TRBJ2-1, with 10 bases identical to TRBD2. The V and J ends lost 1 base and 0 bases, in that order; junction bases with no gene match: 12. Looked up from germline, CDR1 is MNHEY and CDR2 is SMNVEV (reference sequence). This CDR3 is built from 20 residues. The DNA of the CDR3 is TGTGCCAGCAGTTTATACGCTAGCGGGGGCCCCTTAGTCTCCTACAATGAGCAGTTCTTC. Translation gives CASSLYASGGPLVSYNEQFF.

This clonotype was observed at least ten times. This sequence joins TRBV5-1 and TRBJ2-7; weak D call: TRBD1 (6 bases). Germline CDR1 reads SGHRS; CDR2 reads YFSETQ. The CDR3 totals 14 residues. The V gene lost 0 bases and the J gene lost 3 bases, with 10 bases spanning the gap. The CDR3, as DNA: TGCGCCAGCAGCTTGGGTTCAGGGGACTACGAGCAGTACTTC. Protein product: CASSLGSGDYEQYF.

The table lists this clonotype with many counts. The V gene is TRBV18, the J gene TRBJ2-5, with D maybe TRBD1 (6 bases). In germline, CDR1 is KGHSH, CDR2 LQKENI. The CDR3 runs 18 residues. V was clipped by 3 bases and J by 2 bases, with 22 bases between them. CDR3 coding DNA: TGTGCCAGCTCACCGGTTATTACACCTGGGGGCGATCAAGAGACCCAGTACTTC. Translation: CASSPVITPGGDQETQYF.

There are many counts of this clonotype. The V call is TRBV18, the J call TRBJ1-1; no definite D call. Germline V CDR1 and CDR2: KGHSH, LQKENI. The CDR3 extends over 13 amino acids. V lost 3 bases to trimming and J lost 1 base, with 6 bases between them. CDR3 sequence reads: CASSPGENTEAFF. CDR3 coding DNA: TGTGCCAGCTCACCGGGAGAGAACACTGAAGCTTTCTTT.

This clonotype was detected many times. This chain joins TRBV2 and TRBJ2-5; TRBD2 aligns across 8 bases. The CDR3 is made up of 16 amino acids. V trimming: 6 bases; J trimming: 4 bases; junction bases outside the gene matches: 13. In germline, CDR1 is SNHLY, CDR2 FYNNEI. The CDR3 spells CASSPTGAGGRETQYF. The CDR3 DNA is TGTGCCAGCAGCCCTACGGGTGCGGGGGGTCGAGAGACCCAGTACTTC.

This clonotype was seen repeatedly, ten times or more. This CDR3 reads CASSQDHGVSQYF. The CDR3 DNA sequence: TGTGCCAGCAGCCAAGATCATGGCGTGTCCCAGTACTTC. The J gene is TRBJ2-5, the V gene TRBV14; D is undetermined. V was clipped by 0 bases and J by 9 bases, with 11 bases between them. Germline CDR1 SGHDN, CDR2 FVKESK. The CDR3 is 13 amino acids.

At least ten counts were recorded for this clonotype. V and J are TRBV11-2 and TRBJ2-7; the match to TRBD2 covers 11 bases. V lost 5 bases and J lost 3; bases outside the gene matches: 18. Per germline, CDR1 SGHAT and CDR2 FQNNGV. The CDR3 length is 19 residues. The CDR3 DNA is TGTGCCAGCAGCCCACTCAACAGGGTGCGTGGGACTAGCGGCTACGAGCAGTACTTC. This codes for CASSPLNRVRGTSGYEQYF. Full variable domain (missing parts from reference TRBV11-2 and TRBJ2-7): EAGVAQSPRYKIIEKRQSVAFWCNPISGHATLYWYQQILGQGPKLLIQFQNNGVVDDSQLPKDRFSAERLKGVDSTLKIQPAKLEDSAVYLCASSPLNRVRGTSGYEQYFGPGTRLTVT.

This clonotype came up many times. The chain joins TRBV24-1 to TRBJ2-2, with unresolved D. V dropped 1 base and J dropped 6 bases, with 2 bases sitting between them. CDR1 and CDR2 from the germline V gene are KGHDR and SFDVKD. The CDR3 is 12 residues long. CDR3 protein: CATSDFAGELFF. The DNA for the CDR3 is TGTGCCACCAGTGATTTCGCCGGGGAGCTGTTTTTT.

Comments on this clonotype: A far larger clone is only one base removed, so a read error is likely. The chain combines TRBV6-2 or TRBV6-3 with TRBJ2-5, with 7 bases aligning to TRBD2. From germline, CDR1 is MNHEY and CDR2 SVGEGT. V lost 11 bases to trimming and J lost 7 bases; unmatched junction nucleotides: 7. This CDR3 region has 11 residues. The CDR3: CAGTPGGTQYF. CDR3 nucleotide sequence: TGTGCCGGCACGCCGGGAGGGACCCAGTACTTC.

This clonotype was detected ten times or more. The chain couples TRBV3-1 to TRBJ2-3, with TRBD2 matching over 10 bases. The CDR3 spans 16 residues. J lost 5 bases, V lost 4 bases, and 9 bases had no gene match. Germline assignment: CDR1 LGHDT and CDR2 YNNKEL (reference sequence). This CDR3 is CASSRKRGGVVDTQYF. Here the CDR3 DNA reads TGTGCCAGCAGCCGGAAGCGGGGGGGGGTGGTAGATACGCAGTATTTT.

The J gene is TRBJ1-3, the V gene TRBV5-4, with D maybe TRBD1 (5 bases). Germline-derived CDR1 and CDR2 are SGHNT and YYREEE (reference sequence). The CDR3 extends over 14 amino acids. V was trimmed by 0 bases and J by 4 bases, leaving 8 bases between them. As DNA, the CDR3 is TGTGCCAGCAGCTTGGAAGGGACCGGAAACACCATATATTTT. Amino acid sequence: CASSLEGTGNTIYF.

This clonotype was counted many times. The chain couples TRBV7-2 to TRBJ2-2, with D unresolved. The CDR3 consists of 12 residues. The germline V gene encodes CDR1 SGHTA and CDR2 FQGNSA. Trimming left V 5 bases short and J 4 bases short, with 5 bases between. The CDR3 is CASSRFTGELFF. The CDR3, as DNA: TGTGCCAGCAGCCGCTTCACCGGGGAGCTGTTTTTT. The full variable domain, rest sourced from reference TRBV7-2 and TRBJ2-2, is GAGVSQSPSNKVTEKGKDVELRCDPISGHTALYWYRQSLGQGLEFLIYFQGNSAPDKSGLPSDRFSAERTGGSVSTLTIQRTQQEDSAVYLCASSRFTGELFFGEGSRLTVL.

The sample holds many counts of this clonotype. The genes are TRBV7-6 and TRBJ2-2; D may match TRBD1 or TRBD2 (5 bases each). The CDR3 extends over 16 amino acids. The germline V gene has CDR1 SGHVS and CDR2 FNYEAQ. Trimming removed 5 bases from V and 4 bases from J, with 17 bases in between. The CDR3 loop is CASSSQGYRGTGELFF. The CDR3 DNA reads as TGTGCCAGCAGCAGTCAGGGTTACCGGGGCACCGGGGAGCTGTTTTTT.